Below, 27 T cell receptor beta chains from the same sample are listed, as sequenced in a study of tumor-infiltrating lymphocytes in localized non-small cell lung cancer. Measured with immunoSEQ multiplex PCR; TCRdb has only the in-frame clones, and not every one. This table has tens of thousands of clones, 50% to 80% appearing once. Sequencing was done on a sample of lung tumor tissue. The origin of the receptors is a human donor with non-small cell lung cancer.

The table lists this clone with a few counts. This chain uses TRBV28 with TRBJ2-5; 11 bases are a match to TRBD2. The length of the CDR3 is 16 residues. V lost 6 bases to trimming and J lost 3 bases; unmatched junction nucleotides: 9. Germline V lookup: CDR1 MDHEN, CDR2 SYDVKM. The CDR3 nucleotides read TGTGCCAGCAGACCAACTAGCGGGAGTGTAAAAGAGACCCAGTACTTC. The encoded protein is CASRPTSGSVKETQYF.

The chain links TRBV27 to TRBJ2-7; D possibly corresponds to TRBD1 (6 bases). In germline, CDR1 is MNHEY, CDR2 SMNVEV (reference sequence). V was trimmed by 11 bases and J by 1 base, leaving 24 bases between them. The CDR3 extends over 16 amino acids. CDR3 in amino acids: CADGKDRVFGSYEQYF. DNA for the CDR3: TGTGCCGACGGAAAGGACAGAGTTTTTGGTTCCTACGAGCAGTACTTC.

The chain uses TRBV5-1 and TRBJ2-2, with D hard to call. The CDR3 contains 14 residues. Looked up from germline, CDR1 is SGHRS and CDR2 is YFSETQ. V was cut by 4 bases and J by 4 bases, with 11 bases left in between. This CDR3 reads CASSVRVVTGELFF. CDR3 nucleotides: TGCGCCAGCAGCGTTAGGGTTGTCACCGGGGAGCTGTTTTTT.

The rearrangement links TRBV19 to TRBJ1-3; D is unclear. The V end lost 5 bases, the J end lost 0 bases, and 5 bases lay between the germline ends. The CDR3 totals 13 residues. Per the germline V gene, CDR1 is LNHDA and CDR2 is SQIVND (reference sequence). The chain's CDR3 is CASSSYSGNTIYF. CDR3 DNA sequence: TGTGCCAGTAGTTCTTACTCTGGAAACACCATATATTTT.

This chain connects TRBV5-1 to TRBJ1-4, with D maybe TRBD1 (5 bases). The CDR3 consists of 16 residues. Germline CDR1 and CDR2: SGHRS and YFSETQ. V lost 1 base and J 12 bases, leaving 22 bases between the germline ends. The CDR3, as DNA: TGCGCCAGCAGCTTGAGGGGCGTGGCAGGCGCGGGGGAACTGTTTTTT. Protein product: CASSLRGVAGAGELFF.

This clone was seen a few times. The chain has TRBV7-9 and TRBJ2-1, with D possibly being TRBD2 (6 bases). This CDR3 comprises 12 residues. CDR1 and CDR2 from the germline V gene are SEHNR and FQNEAQ (reference sequence). Trimming cost V 8 bases and J 5 bases, with 10 bases left between them. The CDR3 spells CASSVADNEQFF. The CDR3 region has the DNA TGTGCCAGCTCGGTAGCGGACAATGAGCAGTTCTTC. Full variable domain (rest looked up from reference TRBV7-9 and TRBJ2-1): DTGVSQNPRHKITKRGQNVTFRCDPISEHNRLYWYRQTLGQGPEFLTYFQNEAQLEKSRLLSDRFSAERPKGSFSTLEIQRTEQGDSAMYLCASSVADNEQFFGPGTRLTVL.

The CDR3 region is CASRPPGSSYNEQFF. The CDR3 region has the DNA TGCGCCAGCAGACCCCCGGGGAGCTCCTACAATGAGCAGTTCTTC. The chain has TRBV5-1 and TRBJ2-1; a possible D gene is TRBD2 (5 bases). This CDR3 region has 15 residues. CDR1 and CDR2 (germline): SGHRS, YFSETQ. The V end was cut by 5 bases, the J end by 0 bases, with 12 bases between.

The chain joins TRBV5-5 to TRBJ2-3; TRBD2 matches at 8 bases. V shed 4 bases, J shed 0 bases, and the junction held 10 bases outside the gene matches. This CDR3 contains 17 residues. Germline lookup yields CDR1 SGHKS and CDR2 YYEKEE (reference sequence). In nucleotides, the CDR3 is TGTGCCAGCAGCGAATTCATAGCGGGACTTAGCACAGATACGCAGTATTTT. Amino acids: CASSEFIAGLSTDTQYF.

This chain uses TRBV2 with TRBJ2-7; 8 nucleotides agree with TRBD1. The CDR3 is 14 amino acids. V trimming: 6 bases; J trimming: 0 bases; junction bases outside the gene matches: 4. Germline V gene sequence: CDR1 SNHLY, CDR2 FYNNEI. Here the CDR3 reads CASRTGGSSYEQYF. The DNA of the CDR3 is TGTGCCAGCAGAACAGGGGGTTCCTCCTACGAGCAGTACTTC.

This rearrangement joins TRBV7-9 to TRBJ2-4; 9 positions agree with TRBD2. The CDR3 totals 14 residues. V trimming: 5 bases; J trimming: 6 bases; junction bases outside the gene matches: 5. Germline V CDR1 and CDR2: SEHNR, FQNEAQ (reference sequence). The CDR3 loop reads CASSPVTSGNIQYF. CDR3 nucleotides: TGTGCCAGCAGCCCCGTGACTAGCGGAAACATTCAGTACTTC.

The V gene is TRBV28, the J gene TRBJ2-7; D remains unclear. Trimming left V 5 bases short and J 3 bases short, with 14 bases between. Germline-derived CDR1 and CDR2 are MDHEN and SYDVKM. The CDR3 contains 14 residues. This CDR3 is CASSPSPLNYEQYF. The CDR3 nucleotides are TGTGCCAGCAGTCCGAGCCCCCTTAACTACGAGCAGTACTTC.

J is TRBJ2-5 and V is TRBV30; 8 bases line up with TRBD1. Germline values: CDR1 GTSNPN, CDR2 SVGIG (reference sequence). The CDR3 extends over 15 amino acids. The junction had 11 bases not matched to a gene; V was cut back by 3 bases and J by 5 bases. CDR3 coding DNA: TGTGCCTGGAGACGCCCAGGGGGCGGGCAGGAGACCCAGTACTTC. Its translation: CAWRRPGGGQETQYF.

The chain carries TRBV29-1 and TRBJ2-3, with 7 bases matching TRBD2. The J segment lost 5 bases and the V segment lost 5 bases, leaving 10 bases of the junction unmatched. CDR3 size: 14 residues. Germline CDR1 reads SQVTM; CDR2 reads ANQGSEA. The CDR3 coding sequence is TGCAGCGTTTTTCAGGCGGGAGCGCAAGATACGCAGTATTTT. Its protein is CSVFQAGAQDTQYF.

This rearrangement joins TRBV29-1 to TRBJ2-3, with 13 bases that match TRBD2. V was clipped by 5 bases and J by 3 bases; unmatched bases: 8. Looked up from germline, CDR1 is SQVTM and CDR2 is ANQGSEA. The CDR3 is 16 amino acids. The CDR3 protein is CSVKGLAGYDTDTQYF. The CDR3 nucleotides read TGCAGCGTTAAGGGACTAGCGGGATATGATACAGATACGCAGTATTTT.

V is TRBV5-4 and J is TRBJ2-1; D uncertain. Per the germline V gene, CDR1 is SGHNT and CDR2 is YYREEE (reference sequence). Trimming removed 4 bases from V and 5 bases from J, with 7 bases in between. CDR3 length equals 12 residues. DNA of the CDR3: TGTGCCAGCAGCCGACACGACAATGAGCAGTTCTTC. This codes for CASSRHDNEQFF.

This rearrangement joins TRBV10-2 to TRBJ2-3, with 7 bases that match TRBD2. This CDR3 comprises 14 residues. Per the germline V gene, CDR1 is WSHSY and CDR2 is SAAADI. Trimming cost V 8 bases and J 1 base; bases outside gene matches: 6. CDR3 DNA: TGCGCCAGCGTTAGGGCGGGGGGCACAGATACGCAGTATTTT. It translates to CASVRAGGTDTQYF.

V is TRBV6-1 and J is TRBJ1-1; the D is unclear. The CDR3 is 15 residues long. Germline CDR1 and CDR2: MNHNS and SASEGT. Trimming took 5 bases from V and 0 from J, leaving 13 bases between them. CDR3 region: CASSSGWGVNTEAFF. The CDR3, as DNA: TGTGCCAGCAGTTCCGGCTGGGGTGTGAACACTGAAGCTTTCTTT.

In this sample, this clone turned up a few times. This rearrangement joins TRBV20-1 to TRBJ1-1, with D perhaps TRBD1 (5 bases). CDR3 length equals 11 residues. CDR1 DFQATT and CDR2 SNEGSKA come from the germline V gene (reference sequence). This CDR3 is CRAFRDPEAFF. The CDR3 coding sequence is TGCAGGGCGTTCCGGGACCCTGAAGCTTTCTTT.

The V and J genes are TRBV11-2 and TRBJ1-3, with a possible D match to TRBD1 (6 bases). CDR1 is SGHAT, CDR2 FQNNGV, per germline. V was trimmed by 8 bases and J by 3 bases, leaving 14 bases between them. The CDR3 contains 14 residues. The CDR3 DNA follows: TGTGCCAGCGGCCCAGGGGTCTATGGAAACACCATATATTTT. Protein: CASGPGVYGNTIYF.

Only a few counts were recorded for this clone. The chain carries TRBV25-1 and TRBJ2-4; TRBD2 matches 7 bases. Germline assignment: CDR1 MGHDK and CDR2 SYGVNS. The length of the CDR3 is 16 residues. Unmatched junction bases numbered 8, after V lost 1 base and J lost 5 bases. CDR3 coding DNA: TGTGCCAGCAGTGAATCGCGCGGGGGAGTGGAAAACATTCAGTACTTC. Protein product: CASSESRGGVENIQYF.

The chain combines TRBV28 with TRBJ2-3; no reliable D call. The CDR3 length is 13 residues. The V gene's germline CDR1 is MDHEN and CDR2 SYDVKM. The V end lost 2 bases, the J end lost 6 bases, and 9 bases lay between the germline ends. The CDR3 here is CASSLVGGDTQYF. CDR3 coding DNA: TGTGCCAGCAGTTTAGTAGGTGGGGATACGCAGTATTTT.

This clone was seen only a few times. V is TRBV15 and J is TRBJ1-4, with 9 bases that match TRBD1. The CDR3 covers 13 residues. CDR1 and CDR2 (germline): LNHNV, YYDKDF (reference sequence). Germline trimming cut 5 bases from V and 7 bases from J; bases unmatched to any gene: 2. The CDR3 coding sequence is TGTGCCACCAGCGCGACAGGGGGTGAAAAACTGTTTTTT. This encodes CATSATGGEKLFF. Using reference TRBV15 and TRBJ1-4 for the parts outside the CDR3, the full variable domain is DAMVIQNPRYQVTQFGKPVTLSCSQTLNHNVMYWYQQKSSQAPKLLFHYYDKDFNNEADTPDNFQSRRPNTSFCFLDIRSPGLGDTAMYLCATSATGGEKLFFGSGTQLSVL.

The V gene is TRBV28, the J gene TRBJ1-2; the D is unclear. The CDR3 loop spans 11 amino acids. The germline V gene encodes CDR1 MDHEN and CDR2 SYDVKM. Trimming stripped 7 bases from V and 4 bases from J, with 7 bases between. The CDR3 sequence is CASKAAYGYTF. The DNA of the CDR3 is TGTGCCAGCAAGGCAGCCTATGGCTACACCTTC.

The genes are TRBV5-5 and TRBJ2-7, with 7 bases fitting TRBD1. CDR1 is SGHKS and CDR2 is YYEKEE in the germline V gene (reference sequence). The CDR3 loop spans 16 amino acids. J was trimmed by 3 bases and V by 3 bases; bases with no gene match: 12. The CDR3 reads CASSSGGQVVFYEQYF. In DNA, the CDR3 is TGTGCCAGCAGCTCGGGTGGACAGGTAGTTTTCTACGAGCAGTACTTC.

This clone was detected once. The CDR3 is CASSLSSYNEQFF. CDR3 coding DNA: TGCGCCAGCAGCTTGTCCTCCTACAATGAGCAGTTCTTC. The chain carries TRBV5-1 and TRBJ2-1; D unclear. Trimming shortened V by 1 base and J by 0 bases, and 2 bases separated the two germline ends. From germline, CDR1 is SGHRS and CDR2 YFSETQ. This CDR3 is built from 13 residues.

This chain joins TRBV5-1 and TRBJ1-2, with 7 bases aligning to TRBD1. Germline CDR1 and CDR2: SGHRS and YFSETQ. V shed 3 bases, J shed 4 bases, and the junction held 6 bases outside the gene matches. The CDR3 loop spans 14 amino acids. CDR3 coding DNA: TGCGCCAGCAGCTCTGAGACAGGGACCTATGGCTACACCTTC. Its translation: CASSSETGTYGYTF.

The chain recombines TRBV11-2 with TRBJ1-1, with D hard to call. Trimming stripped 3 bases from V and 7 bases from J, with 9 bases between. CDR3 length: 12 amino acids. Germline values: CDR1 SGHAT, CDR2 FQNNGV. The CDR3 DNA reads TGTGCCAGCAGCTTTTCGTGGGGTGAAGCTTTCTTT. Its protein product is CASSFSWGEAFF.